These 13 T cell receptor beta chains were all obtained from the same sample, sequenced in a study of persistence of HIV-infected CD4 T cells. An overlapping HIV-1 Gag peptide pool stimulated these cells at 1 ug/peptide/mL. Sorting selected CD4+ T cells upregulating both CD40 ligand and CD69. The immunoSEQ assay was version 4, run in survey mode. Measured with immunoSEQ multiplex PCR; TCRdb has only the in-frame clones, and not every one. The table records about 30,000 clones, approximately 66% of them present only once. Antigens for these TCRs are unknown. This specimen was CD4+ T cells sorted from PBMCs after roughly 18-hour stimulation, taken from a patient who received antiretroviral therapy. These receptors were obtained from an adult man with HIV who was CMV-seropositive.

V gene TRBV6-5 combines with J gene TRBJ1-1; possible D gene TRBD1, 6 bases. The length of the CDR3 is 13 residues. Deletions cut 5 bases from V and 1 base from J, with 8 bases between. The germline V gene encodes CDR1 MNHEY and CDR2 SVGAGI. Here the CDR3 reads CASSRQANTEAFF. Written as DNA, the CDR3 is TGTGCCAGCAGTCGACAGGCGAACACTGAAGCTTTCTTT.

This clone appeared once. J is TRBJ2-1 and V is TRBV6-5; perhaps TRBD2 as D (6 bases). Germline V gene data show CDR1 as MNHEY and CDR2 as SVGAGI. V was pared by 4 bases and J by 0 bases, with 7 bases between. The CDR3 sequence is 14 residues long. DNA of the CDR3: TGTGCCAGCAGTTGGGACTCCTCCTACAATGAGCAGTTCTTC. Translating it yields CASSWDSSYNEQFF.

The chain's CDR3 is CASSQVNGLANSSPLHF. The CDR3 coding sequence is TGTGCCAGCAGCCAAGTAAATGGACTCGCTAATTCTTCACCCCTCCACTTT. The chain is built from TRBV4-2 and TRBJ1-6; no clear D. V dropped 1 base and J dropped 9 bases, with 19 bases sitting between them. This CDR3 region has 17 residues. CDR1 and CDR2 from the germline V gene are LGHNA and YNFKEQ.

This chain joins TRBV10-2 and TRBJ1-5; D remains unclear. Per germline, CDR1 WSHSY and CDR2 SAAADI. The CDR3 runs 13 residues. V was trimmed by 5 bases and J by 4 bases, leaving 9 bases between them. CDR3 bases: TGCGCCAGCAGTCGGCGGGGAAATCAGCCCCAGCATTTT. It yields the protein CASSRRGNQPQHF.

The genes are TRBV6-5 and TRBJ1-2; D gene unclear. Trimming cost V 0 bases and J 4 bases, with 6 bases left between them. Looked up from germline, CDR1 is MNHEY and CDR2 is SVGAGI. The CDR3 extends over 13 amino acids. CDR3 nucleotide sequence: TGTGCCAGCAGTTACTCTTACACCTATGGCTACACCTTC. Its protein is CASSYSYTYGYTF.

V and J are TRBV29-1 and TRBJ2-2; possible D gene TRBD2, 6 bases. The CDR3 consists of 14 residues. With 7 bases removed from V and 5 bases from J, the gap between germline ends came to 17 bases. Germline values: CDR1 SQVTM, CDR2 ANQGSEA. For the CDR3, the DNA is TGCAGCGCCCTAGGCGGGGTTGGAACCGGGGAGCTGTTTTTT. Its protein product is CSALGGVGTGELFF.

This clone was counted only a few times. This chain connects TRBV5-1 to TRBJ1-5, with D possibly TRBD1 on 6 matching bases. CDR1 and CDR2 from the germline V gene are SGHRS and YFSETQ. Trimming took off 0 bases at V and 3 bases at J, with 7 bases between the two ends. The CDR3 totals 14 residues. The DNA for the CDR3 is TGCGCCAGCAGCTTGGCAGGGGCCAATCAGCCCCAGCATTTT. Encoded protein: CASSLAGANQPQHF.

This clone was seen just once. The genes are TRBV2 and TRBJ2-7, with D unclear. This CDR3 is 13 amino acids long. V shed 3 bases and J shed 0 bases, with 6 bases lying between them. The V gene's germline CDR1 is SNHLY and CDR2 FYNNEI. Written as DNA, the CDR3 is TGTGCCAGCAGTGACGGCTACTCCTACGAGCAGTACTTC. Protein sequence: CASSDGYSYEQYF.

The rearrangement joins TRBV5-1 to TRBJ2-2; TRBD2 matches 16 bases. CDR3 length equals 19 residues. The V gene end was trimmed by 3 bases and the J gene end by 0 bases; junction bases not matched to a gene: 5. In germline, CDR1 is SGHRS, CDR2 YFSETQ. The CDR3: CASSSGTSGGVSNTGELFF. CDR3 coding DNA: TGCGCCAGCAGCTCCGGGACTAGCGGGGGGGTGTCGAACACCGGGGAGCTGTTTTTT.

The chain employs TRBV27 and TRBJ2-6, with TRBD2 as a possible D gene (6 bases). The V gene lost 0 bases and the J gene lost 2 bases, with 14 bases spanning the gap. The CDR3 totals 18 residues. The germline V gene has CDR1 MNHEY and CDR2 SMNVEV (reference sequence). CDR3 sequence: CASSLSVGREAGANVLTF. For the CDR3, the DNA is TGTGCCAGCAGTTTATCCGTCGGCAGGGAGGCTGGGGCCAACGTCCTGACTTTC.

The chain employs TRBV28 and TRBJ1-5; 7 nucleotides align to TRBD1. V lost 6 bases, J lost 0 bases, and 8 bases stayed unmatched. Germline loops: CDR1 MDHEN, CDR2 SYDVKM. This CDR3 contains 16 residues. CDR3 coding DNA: TGTGCCAGCAGATATGGGACAGCGAATAGCAATCAGCCCCAGCATTTT. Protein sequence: CASRYGTANSNQPQHF.

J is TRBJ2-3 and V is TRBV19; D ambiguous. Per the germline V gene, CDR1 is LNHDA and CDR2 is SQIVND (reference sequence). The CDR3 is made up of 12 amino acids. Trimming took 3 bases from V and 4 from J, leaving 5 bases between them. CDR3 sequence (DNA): TGTGCCAGTAGTATTACACCAGATACGCAGTATTTT. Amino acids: CASSITPDTQYF.

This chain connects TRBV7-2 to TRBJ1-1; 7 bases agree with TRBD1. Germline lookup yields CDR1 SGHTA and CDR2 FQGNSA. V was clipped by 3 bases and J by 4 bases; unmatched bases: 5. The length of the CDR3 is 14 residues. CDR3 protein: CASSLLQGSTEAFF. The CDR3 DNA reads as TGTGCCAGCAGCTTGTTACAGGGGAGCACTGAAGCTTTCTTT.